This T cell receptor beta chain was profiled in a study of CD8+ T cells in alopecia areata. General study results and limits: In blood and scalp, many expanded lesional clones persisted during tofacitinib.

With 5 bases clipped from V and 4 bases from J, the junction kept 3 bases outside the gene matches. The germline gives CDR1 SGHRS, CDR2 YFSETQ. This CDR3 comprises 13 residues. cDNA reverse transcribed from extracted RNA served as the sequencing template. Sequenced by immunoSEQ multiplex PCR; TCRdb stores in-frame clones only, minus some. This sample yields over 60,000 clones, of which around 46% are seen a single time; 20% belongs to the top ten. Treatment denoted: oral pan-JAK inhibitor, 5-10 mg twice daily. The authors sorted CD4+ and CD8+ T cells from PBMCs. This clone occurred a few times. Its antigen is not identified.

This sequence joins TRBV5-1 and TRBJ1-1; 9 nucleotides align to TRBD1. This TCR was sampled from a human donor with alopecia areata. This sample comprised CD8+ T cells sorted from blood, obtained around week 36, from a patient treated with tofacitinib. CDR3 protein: CASRLDRGTEAFF. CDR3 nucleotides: TGCGCCAGCAGGCTGGACAGGGGCACTGAAGCTTTCTTT.